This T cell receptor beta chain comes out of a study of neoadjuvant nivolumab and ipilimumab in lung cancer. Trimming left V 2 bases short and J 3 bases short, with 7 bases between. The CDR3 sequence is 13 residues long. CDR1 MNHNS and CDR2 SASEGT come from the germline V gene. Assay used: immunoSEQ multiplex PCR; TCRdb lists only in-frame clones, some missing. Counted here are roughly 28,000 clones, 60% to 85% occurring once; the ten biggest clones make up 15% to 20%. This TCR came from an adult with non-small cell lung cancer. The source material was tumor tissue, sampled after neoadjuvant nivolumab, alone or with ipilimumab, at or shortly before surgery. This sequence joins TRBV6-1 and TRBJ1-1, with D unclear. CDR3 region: CASSESRDTEAFF. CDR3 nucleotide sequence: TGTGCCAGCAGTGAATCGAGGGACACTGAAGCTTTCTTT.